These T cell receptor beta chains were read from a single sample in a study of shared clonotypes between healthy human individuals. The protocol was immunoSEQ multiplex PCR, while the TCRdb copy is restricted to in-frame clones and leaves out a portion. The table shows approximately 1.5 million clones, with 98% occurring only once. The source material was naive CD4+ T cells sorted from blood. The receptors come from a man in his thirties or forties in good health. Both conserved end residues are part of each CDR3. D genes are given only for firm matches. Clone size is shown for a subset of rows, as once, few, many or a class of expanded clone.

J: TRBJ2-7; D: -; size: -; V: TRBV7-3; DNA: TGTGCCAGCAGCTTAACGGCAGGGGCCCCCTGGGAGCAGTACTTC; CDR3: CASSLTAGAPWEQYF
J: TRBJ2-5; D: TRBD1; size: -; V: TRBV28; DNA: TGTGCCAGCAACCTGGGGGACAGGGAAGGGACCCAGTACTTC; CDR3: CASNLGDREGTQYF
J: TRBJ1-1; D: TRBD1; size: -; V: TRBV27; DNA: TGTGCCAGCAGTCTACAGGGGTTTGGTGAAGCTTTCTTT; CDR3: CASSLQGFGEAFF
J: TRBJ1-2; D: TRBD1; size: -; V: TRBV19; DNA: TGTGCCAGTAGTCTCACCGCAACAGGGGTCAAAAACTATGGCTACACCTTC; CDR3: CASSLTATGVKNYGYTF
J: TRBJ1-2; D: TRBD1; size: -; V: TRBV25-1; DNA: TGTGCCAGCAGTGAATTTGGGACAGGGGCACACTATGGCTACACCTTC; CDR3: CASSEFGTGAHYGYTF
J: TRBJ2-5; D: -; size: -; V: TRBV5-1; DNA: TGCGCCAGCAGCTTTCCCTTTACTGAGACCCAGTACTTC; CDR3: CASSFPFTETQYF
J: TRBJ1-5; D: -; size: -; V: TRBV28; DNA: TGTGCCAGCAGTTTATCTGGGCAGCCCCAGCATTTT; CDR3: CASSLSGQPQHF
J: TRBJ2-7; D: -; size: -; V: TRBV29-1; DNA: TGCAGCGTTGGACTGGGGTACCTGTACGAGCAGTACTTC; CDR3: CSVGLGYLYEQYF
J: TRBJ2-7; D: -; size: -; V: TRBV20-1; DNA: TGCAGTGCTAGCGGTGCCTACGAGCAGTACTTC; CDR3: CSASGAYEQYF
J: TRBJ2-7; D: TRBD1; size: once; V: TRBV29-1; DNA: TGCAGCGTTGGTTCGAAGGGGACAGGCTACGAGCAGTACTTC; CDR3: CSVGSKGTGYEQYF
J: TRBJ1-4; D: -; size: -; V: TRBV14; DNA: TGTGCCAGCAGCCAAGGGGACCTCATCGGTGAAAAACTGTTTTTT; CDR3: CASSQGDLIGEKLFF
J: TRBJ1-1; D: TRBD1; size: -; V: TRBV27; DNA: TGTGCCAGCAGTTTATACAGGACAGGGCGGGCTTTCTTT; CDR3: CASSLYRTGRAFF